This T cell receptor (beta chain) was sequenced for a study of blood T cell repertoires in COVID-19. Study information: The United States, Italy and Spain provided the acute and convalescent COVID-19 samples. The analysed material was cDNA or gDNA that came from T cells, B-cell-depleted T cells, or PBMCs.

Clones were sequenced by immunoSEQ multiplex PCR, and TCRdb holds only the in-frame ones, with some missing. The sample holds 250,000 to 300,000 clones; roughly 91% are singletons and the top ten take approximately 2%. There are 11 residues in the CDR3. Trimming left V 5 bases short and J 0 bases short, with 3 bases between. CDR1 and CDR2 (germline): SGDLS, YYNGEE. Across 24 US areas, participants ranged in age from roughly 18 to 95 years. Clinical histories supplied by participants themselves formed the basis of cohort assignment. The TCR was taken from a woman aged 55-75 years in a cohort exposed to, infected with or recovered from COVID-19 (not recorded which). This rearrangement joins TRBV9 to TRBJ2-7; no firm D call. Sequenced input: PBMCs or T cells enriched from blood (not recorded which). The CDR3, as DNA: TGTGCCAGCAGGAGCTCCTACGAGCAGTACTTC. Residues: CASRSSYEQYF. The full variable domain, completed using reference TRBV9 and TRBJ2-7, is DSGVTQTPKHLITATGQRVTLRCSPRSGDLSVYWYQQSLDQGLQFLIQYYNGEERAKGNILERFSAQQFPDLHSELNLSSLELGDSALYFCASRSSYEQYFGPGTRLTVT.